The entry below gives a single TCR beta chain sequence along with its context. The antigen remains unidentified. The data derive from a study of identifying expanded T cells in peripheral blood. Broader study findings: Differentially abundant clones: 0.95 to 1.5 between replicates, 16.4 at around 14 days, 19 at four.

Here immunoSEQ multiplex PCR was the method, and the copy in TCRdb shows in-frame clones only, minus some. The sample yields 95,000 to 100,000 clones, roughly 87% seen once. V shed 3 bases and J 2 bases; nucleotides not matched to a gene: 7. This CDR3 comprises 16 residues. The germline CDR1 and CDR2 sequences are SGHRS and YFSETQ. Collection occurred without any documented infections or immune events in donors. J is TRBJ1-1 and V is TRBV5-1; TRBD1 aligns across 10 bases. Material: blood. This sequence originates from a person aged 18 to 75 in good health. The CDR3 spells CASSSWTGGYNTEAFF. The CDR3 coding sequence is TGCGCCAGCAGCTCATGGACAGGGGGTTATAACACTGAAGCTTTCTTT.